This TCR beta chain was observed in a study of regulatory T cells in long-lasting Graves disease. This clonotype was found a few times. CDR1 MNHEY and CDR2 SMNVEV come from the germline V gene (reference sequence). This CDR3 is 16 amino acids long. J gave up 2 bases and V 5 bases, and 4 bases lay outside the gene matches. Sequencing libraries for TCR beta were prepared with iRepertoire HTBI primers and Arm-PCR of CDR3 regions. MiXCR, run by TCRdb on the multiplex PCR reads, gives a single entry per CDR3 protein. The profile shows fewer than 450,000 distinct CDR3 sequences, 20% of them singletons. Time point indicated: persistent/refractory GD, antithyroid drugs over 5 years with positive TRAb. PBMCs provided the RNA from which the TCR library was made.

The input for sequencing was peripheral blood mononuclear cells (PBMCs), taken when the disease was refractory, from a patient treated with antithyroid drugs. The sequence was obtained from a female donor with Graves disease. The V call is TRBV27, the J call TRBJ2-1; 12 nucleotides agree with TRBD2. CDR3 loop: CASSQGLAGTYNEQFF. Here the CDR3 DNA reads TGTGCCAGCAGTCAAGGACTAGCGGGAACCTACAATGAGCAGTTCTTC.